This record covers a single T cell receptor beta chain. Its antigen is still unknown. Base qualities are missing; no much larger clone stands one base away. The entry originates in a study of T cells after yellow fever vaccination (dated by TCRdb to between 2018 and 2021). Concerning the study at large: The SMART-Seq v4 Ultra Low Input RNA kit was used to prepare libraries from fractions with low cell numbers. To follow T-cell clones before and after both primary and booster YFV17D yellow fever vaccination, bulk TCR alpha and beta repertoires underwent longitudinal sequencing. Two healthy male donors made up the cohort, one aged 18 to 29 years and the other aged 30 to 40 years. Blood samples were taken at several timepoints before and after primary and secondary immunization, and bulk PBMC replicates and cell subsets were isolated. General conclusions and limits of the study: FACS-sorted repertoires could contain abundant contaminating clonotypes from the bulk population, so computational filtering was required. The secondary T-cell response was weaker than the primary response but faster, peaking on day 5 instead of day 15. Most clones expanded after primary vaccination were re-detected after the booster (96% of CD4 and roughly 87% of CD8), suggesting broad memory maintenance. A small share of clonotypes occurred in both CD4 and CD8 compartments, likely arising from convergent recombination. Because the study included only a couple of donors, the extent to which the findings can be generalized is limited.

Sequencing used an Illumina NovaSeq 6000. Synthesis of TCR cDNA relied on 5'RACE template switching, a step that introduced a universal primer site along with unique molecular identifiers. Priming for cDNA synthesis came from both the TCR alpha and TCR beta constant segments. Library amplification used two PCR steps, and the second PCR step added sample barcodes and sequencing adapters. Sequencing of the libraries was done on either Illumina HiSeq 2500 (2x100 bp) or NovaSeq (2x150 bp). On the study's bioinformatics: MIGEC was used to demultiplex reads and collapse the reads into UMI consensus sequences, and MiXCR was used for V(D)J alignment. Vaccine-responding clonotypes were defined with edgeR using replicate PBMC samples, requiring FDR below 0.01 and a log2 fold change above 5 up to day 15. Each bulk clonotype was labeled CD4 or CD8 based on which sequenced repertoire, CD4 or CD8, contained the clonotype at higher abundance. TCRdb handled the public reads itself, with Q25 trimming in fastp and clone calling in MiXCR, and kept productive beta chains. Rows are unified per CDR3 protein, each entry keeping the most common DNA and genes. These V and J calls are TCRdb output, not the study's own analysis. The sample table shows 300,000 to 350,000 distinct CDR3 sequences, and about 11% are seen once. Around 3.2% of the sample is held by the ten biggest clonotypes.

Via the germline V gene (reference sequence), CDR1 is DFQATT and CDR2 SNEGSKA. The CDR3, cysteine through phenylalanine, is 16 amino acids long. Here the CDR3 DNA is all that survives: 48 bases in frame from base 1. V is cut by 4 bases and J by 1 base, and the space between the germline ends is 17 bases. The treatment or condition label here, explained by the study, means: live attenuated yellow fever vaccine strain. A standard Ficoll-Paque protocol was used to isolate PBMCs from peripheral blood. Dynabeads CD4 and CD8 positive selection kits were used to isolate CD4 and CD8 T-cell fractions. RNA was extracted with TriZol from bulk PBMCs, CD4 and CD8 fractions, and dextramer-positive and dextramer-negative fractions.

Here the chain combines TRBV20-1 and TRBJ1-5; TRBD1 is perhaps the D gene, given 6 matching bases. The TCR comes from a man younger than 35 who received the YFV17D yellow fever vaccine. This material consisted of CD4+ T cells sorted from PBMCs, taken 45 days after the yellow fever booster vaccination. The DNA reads TGCAGTGCTAATTCTCCGGGACAAAGGAGCAATCAGCCCCAGCATTTT. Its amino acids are CSANSPGQRSNQPQHF.